The present entry profiles one T cell receptor (beta chain) with its context. What it binds is unknown. The source of the sample is a study of cytotoxic CD8 clonotypes in ibrutinib-treated CLL. Study in general: Partial response occurred in about 25 patients and complete response in 2; at median around 5.5 years, around 14 remained remitted and some twelve progressed. Study conclusions and caveats: Patients had baseline clonality above age-matched healthy donors, and this clonality moved with circulating CD8+ T-cell counts.

Cryopreserved PBMCs supplied roughly 1.8 micrograms of genomic DNA for TCR beta libraries. Clones were sequenced by immunoSEQ multiplex PCR, and TCRdb holds only the in-frame ones, with some missing. Seen here are approximately 190,000 clones, 75% to 85% observed once, and the top ten hold over 10%. V shed 4 bases and J shed 0 bases, with 7 bases lying between them. The CDR3 totals 15 residues. Germline CDR1 is MNHNS and CDR2 is SASEGT. The sequencing used PBMCs, collected after 12 months of ibrutinib treatment. The V gene is TRBV6-1, the J gene TRBJ2-6; D gene unclear. This receptor was obtained from a human donor with chronic lymphocytic leukemia. The DNA for the CDR3 is TGTGCCAGCAGTGCTATCAGCTCTGGGGCCAACGTCCTGACTTTC. This encodes CASSAISSGANVLTF.